This T cell receptor (beta chain) was retrieved from a study of Graves' ophthalmopathy and Graves' hyperthyroidism. Other autoimmune diseases, uncontrolled infections, pregnancy or lactation led to the exclusion of patients. General observations from the study: Most thyroid clonotypes expanded beyond 0.001 frequency were also found in blood.

Beta-chain TCR CDR3 regions were amplified from RNA transcripts. The library came from an HTBI-primed first-round RT-PCR and a second-round multiplex PCR. TCRdb re-called the multiplex PCR reads with MiXCR, one entry per CDR3 protein. The table includes 300,000 to 350,000 distinct CDR3 sequences, roughly a sixth detected once. The CDR3 extends over 17 amino acids. CDR1 SGHRS and CDR2 YFSETQ come from the germline V gene. V was cut by 4 bases and J by 6 bases, with 22 bases left in between. This clonotype was seen repeatedly, ten times or more. As yet, its antigen is unknown. This TCR was recovered from an adult man with Graves' ophthalmopathy. Specimen: peripheral blood. This chain links TRBV5-1 with TRBJ2-2; a possible D gene is TRBD1 (6 bases). CDR3 bases: TGCGCCAGCAGCATGGACAGTCCCCTCGTTGTCTCCGGGGAGCTGTTTTTT. Translation: CASSMDSPLVVSGELFF.